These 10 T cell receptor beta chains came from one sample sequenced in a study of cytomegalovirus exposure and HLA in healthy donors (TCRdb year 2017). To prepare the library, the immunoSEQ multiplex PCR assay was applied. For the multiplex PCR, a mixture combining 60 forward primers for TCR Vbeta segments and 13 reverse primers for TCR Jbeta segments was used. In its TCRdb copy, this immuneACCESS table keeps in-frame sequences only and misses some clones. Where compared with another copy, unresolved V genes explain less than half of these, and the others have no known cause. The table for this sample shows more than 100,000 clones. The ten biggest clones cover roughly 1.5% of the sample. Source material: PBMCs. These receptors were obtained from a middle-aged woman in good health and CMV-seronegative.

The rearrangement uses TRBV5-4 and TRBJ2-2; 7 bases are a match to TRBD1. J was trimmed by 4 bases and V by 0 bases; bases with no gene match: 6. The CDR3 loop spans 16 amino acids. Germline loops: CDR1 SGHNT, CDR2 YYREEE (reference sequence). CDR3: CASSLEAQGVTGELFF. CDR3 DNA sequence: TGTGCCAGCAGCTTGGAGGCCCAGGGGGTCACCGGGGAGCTGTTTTTT.

The CDR3 nucleotides read TGTGCCAGCAGCTTTTCGGCTAGCGGGGGGGACAATGAGCAGTTCTTC. It yields the protein CASSFSASGGDNEQFF. The genes are TRBV5-4 and TRBJ2-1, with 12 bases aligning to TRBD2. V gave up 2 bases and J gave up 5 bases; unmatched junction bases: 5. CDR1 is SGHNT and CDR2 is YYREEE in the germline V gene (reference sequence). This CDR3 spans 16 amino acids. The variable domain in full, completed from reference TRBV5-4 and TRBJ2-1, reads ETGVTQSPTHLIKTRGQQVTLRCSSQSGHNTVSWYQQALGQGPQFIFQYYREEENGRGNFPPRFSGLQFPNYSSELNVNALELDDSALYLCASSFSASGGDNEQFFGPGTRLTVL.

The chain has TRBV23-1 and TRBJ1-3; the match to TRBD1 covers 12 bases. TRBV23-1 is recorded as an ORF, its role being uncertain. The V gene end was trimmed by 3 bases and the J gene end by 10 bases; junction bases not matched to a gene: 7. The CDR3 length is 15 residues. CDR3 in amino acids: CASSHTGTGGNTIYF. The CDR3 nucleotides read TGCGCCAGCAGTCACACCGGGACAGGGGGCAATACCATATATTTT.

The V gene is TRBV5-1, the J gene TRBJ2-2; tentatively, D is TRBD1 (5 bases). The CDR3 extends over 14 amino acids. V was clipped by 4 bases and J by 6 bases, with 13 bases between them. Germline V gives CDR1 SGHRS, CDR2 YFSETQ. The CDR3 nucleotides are TGCGCCAGCAGCCTACCAGGGCTGGCCGGGGAGCTGTTTTTT. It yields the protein CASSLPGLAGELFF.

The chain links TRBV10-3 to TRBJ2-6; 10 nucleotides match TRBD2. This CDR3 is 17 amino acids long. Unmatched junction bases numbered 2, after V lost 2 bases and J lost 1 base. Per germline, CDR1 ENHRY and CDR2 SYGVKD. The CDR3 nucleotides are TGTGCCATCAGTGAGAGGACTAGCGGATCTGGGGCCAACGTCCTGACTTTC. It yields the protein CAISERTSGSGANVLTF.

The CDR3 bases are TGCGCCAGCAGTCCCGCGGTGATGAACACTGAAGCTTTCTTT. It is translated as CASSPAVMNTEAFF. The V and J genes are TRBV10-2 and TRBJ1-1; D remains ambiguous. V lost 5 bases to trimming and J lost 0 bases, with 10 bases between them. The germline CDR1 and CDR2 sequences are WSHSY and SAAADI. The CDR3 has 14 amino acids.

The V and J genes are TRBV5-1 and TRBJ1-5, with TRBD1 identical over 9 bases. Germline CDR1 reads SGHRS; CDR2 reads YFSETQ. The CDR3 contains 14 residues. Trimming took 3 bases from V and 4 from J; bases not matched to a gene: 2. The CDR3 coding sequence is TGCGCCAGCAGCTCGGGACAGGGAAATCAGCCCCAGCATTTT. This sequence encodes CASSSGQGNQPQHF.

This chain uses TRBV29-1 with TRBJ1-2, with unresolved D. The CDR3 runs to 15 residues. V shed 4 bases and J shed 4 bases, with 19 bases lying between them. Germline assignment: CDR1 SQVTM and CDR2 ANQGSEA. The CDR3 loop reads CSVGERVPTLYGYTF. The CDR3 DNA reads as TGCAGCGTTGGAGAACGGGTGCCCACTCTCTATGGCTACACCTTC. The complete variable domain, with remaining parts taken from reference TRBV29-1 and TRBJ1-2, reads SAVISQKPSRDICQRGTSLTIQCQVDSQVTMMFWYRQQPGQSLTLIATANQGSEATYESGFVIDKFPISRPNLTFSTLTVSNMSPEDSSIYLCSVGERVPTLYGYTFGSGTRLTVV.

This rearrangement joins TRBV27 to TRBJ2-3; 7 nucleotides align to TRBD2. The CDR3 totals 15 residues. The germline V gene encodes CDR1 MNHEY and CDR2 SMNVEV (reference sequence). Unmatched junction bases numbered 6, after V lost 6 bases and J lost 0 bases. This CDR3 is CASRKRGLSTDTQYF. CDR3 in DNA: TGTGCCAGCAGAAAGCGGGGCCTGAGCACAGATACGCAGTATTTT.

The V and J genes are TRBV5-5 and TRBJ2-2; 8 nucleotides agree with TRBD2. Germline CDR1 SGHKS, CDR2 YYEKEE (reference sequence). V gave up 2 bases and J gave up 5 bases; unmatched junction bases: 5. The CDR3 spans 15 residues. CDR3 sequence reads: CASSFGGGLTGELFF. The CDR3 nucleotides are TGTGCCAGCAGCTTCGGCGGGGGGTTGACCGGGGAGCTGTTTTTT.